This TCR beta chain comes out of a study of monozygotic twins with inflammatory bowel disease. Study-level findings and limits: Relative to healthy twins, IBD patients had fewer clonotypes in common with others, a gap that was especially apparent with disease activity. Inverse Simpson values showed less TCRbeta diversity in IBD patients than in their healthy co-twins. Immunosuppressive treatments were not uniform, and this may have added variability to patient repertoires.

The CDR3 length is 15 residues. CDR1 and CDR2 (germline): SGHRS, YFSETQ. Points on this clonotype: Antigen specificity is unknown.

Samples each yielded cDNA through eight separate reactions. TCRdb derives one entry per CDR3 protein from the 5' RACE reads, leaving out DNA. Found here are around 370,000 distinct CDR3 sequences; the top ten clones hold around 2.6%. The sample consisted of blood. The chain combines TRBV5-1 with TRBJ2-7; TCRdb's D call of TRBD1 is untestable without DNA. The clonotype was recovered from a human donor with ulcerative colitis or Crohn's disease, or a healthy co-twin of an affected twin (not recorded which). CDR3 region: CASRPGSAFSYEQYF.